The rows below give T cell receptor beta chains drawn from one sample of a study of Ad26.COV2.S vaccination and SARS-CoV-2 variants. TCRdb keeps only in-frame clones here, not all; method: immunoSEQ multiplex PCR. Here the sample spans about half a million clones, nearly 90% being singletons. Here the sequenced sample was peripheral blood, taken in a trial of Ad26.COV2.S vaccine versus placebo. The receptors originated from a person between 18 and 65 years old who received the Ad26.COV2.S COVID-19 vaccine or a placebo. Both conserved end residues are trimmed from each CDR3. D genes are given only for firm matches. For some rows the clone size is stated as once, few or many, or as a class when expanded; others skip it.

>TRBD2|TRBJ2-1|TRBV13|-
ASSLVAGGPFNEQF
>-|TRBJ2-3|TRBV5-5|-
ASSLGRGGPDTQY
>-|TRBJ2-2|TRBV7-3|-
ASSLQSGARGLF
>-|TRBJ1-1|TRBV6-5|-
ASTGETEAF
>-|TRBJ2-3|TRBV5-1|-
ASSLGQTDTQY
>TRBD1|TRBJ2-7|TRBV11-3|once
ASSQGQSYEQY
>-|TRBJ1-1|TRBV5-4|-
ASSPGHGGPRAEAF
>TRBD1|TRBJ2-5|TRBV2|-
ASRGTVQETQY
>-|TRBJ2-5|TRBV5-1|once
ASSYDRYQY
>-|TRBJ1-1|TRBV10-3|-
ATGEGGNTEAF
>-|TRBJ2-3|TRBV4-2|-
ASSQEASGTQY
>-|TRBJ2-7|TRBV7-2|-
ASSLKNRHPTYEQY
>TRBD2|TRBJ2-7|TRBV19|once
ASSMSSGSSYEQY
>-|TRBJ2-1|TRBV6-6|-
ASSYGEAVNEQF
>-|TRBJ1-1|TRBV5-8|-
ASSFFGGVNTEAF
>-|TRBJ1-2|TRBV27|once
ASSSAGTGLYGYT
>TRBD2|TRBJ2-1|TRBV30|-
AWRRAGTYNEQF
>-|TRBJ2-7|TRBV19|-
ASSNNPGAYEQY
>TRBD2|TRBJ2-1|TRBV11-2|-
ASSFLSGRGTEQF
>TRBD2|TRBJ2-7|TRBV27|-
ASWGGGEQY
>TRBD1|TRBJ2-7|TRBV28|-
ASSSTGTGTYEQY
>TRBD1|TRBJ1-2|TRBV7-8|-
ASSLVQGAKGYT
>TRBD2|TRBJ2-1|TRBV6-6|-
ASSQRGLAEDSNEQF
>-|TRBJ1-2|TRBV18|-
ASSPQGGEVNYGYT
>TRBD1|TRBJ2-7|TRBV19|-
ASSSLPPGQGKNEQY
>TRBD2|TRBJ2-7|TRBV7-6|-
ASTAGGPLSYEQY
>TRBD2|TRBJ2-3|TRBV9|-
ASSGDKGLAGGGDTQY
>-|TRBJ2-3|TRBV7-9|-
ASSPDLGDTQY
>-|TRBJ1-1|TRBV5-1|-
ASSPKTGSAEAF
>-|TRBJ1-4|TRBV2|-
ASVPIDMGVNEKLF
>-|TRBJ2-2|TRBV6-5|-
ASRKMSWVGELF
>-|TRBJ1-4|TRBV9|-
ASSVDPEEKLF
>-|TRBJ1-5|TRBV6-5|-
ASSYEAGGNQPQH
>-|TRBJ2-6|TRBV11-3|-
ASSLGPGANVLT
>-|TRBJ1-3|TRBV18|-
ASSPTGGGAGNTIY
>-|TRBJ2-1|TRBV25-1|-
ASSWRGSYNEQF
>TRBD2|TRBJ2-1|TRBV10-3|-
ATSHGLESYNEQF
>-|TRBJ2-1|TRBV12-3/TRBV12-4|-
ASNSYNEQF
>TRBD2|TRBJ2-7|TRBV11-3|-
ASSSRSGNYEQY
>-|TRBJ1-1|TRBV14|-
ASSIDTVGTEAF
>-|TRBJ2-7|TRBV18|-
ASSPGTGQGKPYEQY
>TRBD2|TRBJ2-7|TRBV7-2|-
ASSLGSGGLSYEQY
>TRBD2|TRBJ2-4|TRBV28|-
ASSLGGLAGFAAKNIQY
>-|TRBJ2-1|TRBV18|-
ASSPPSYNEQF
>-|TRBJ1-3|TRBV14|-
ASSQARRNTIY
>-|TRBJ1-3|TRBV9|-
ASSAGAVSGNTIY
>-|TRBJ1-4|TRBV7-2|-
ASSFIRREGNEKLF
>-|TRBJ1-4|TRBV6-5|-
ASRSRGEKLF
>-|TRBJ1-1|TRBV5-1|-
ASSASLNTEAF
>-|TRBJ2-7|TRBV29-1|-
SVEGVEGRESPYEQY
>-|TRBJ1-6|TRBV2|-
ASSEMGGSYNSPLH
>TRBD1|TRBJ2-5|TRBV19|-
ASSDRGRGETQY
>-|TRBJ2-3|TRBV7-2|few
ASSLGDTRTDTQY
>-|TRBJ1-1|TRBV3-1/TRBV3-2|-
ASSQHQVLNTEAF
>-|TRBJ1-4|TRBV5-1|-
ASSLVGGSTEKLF